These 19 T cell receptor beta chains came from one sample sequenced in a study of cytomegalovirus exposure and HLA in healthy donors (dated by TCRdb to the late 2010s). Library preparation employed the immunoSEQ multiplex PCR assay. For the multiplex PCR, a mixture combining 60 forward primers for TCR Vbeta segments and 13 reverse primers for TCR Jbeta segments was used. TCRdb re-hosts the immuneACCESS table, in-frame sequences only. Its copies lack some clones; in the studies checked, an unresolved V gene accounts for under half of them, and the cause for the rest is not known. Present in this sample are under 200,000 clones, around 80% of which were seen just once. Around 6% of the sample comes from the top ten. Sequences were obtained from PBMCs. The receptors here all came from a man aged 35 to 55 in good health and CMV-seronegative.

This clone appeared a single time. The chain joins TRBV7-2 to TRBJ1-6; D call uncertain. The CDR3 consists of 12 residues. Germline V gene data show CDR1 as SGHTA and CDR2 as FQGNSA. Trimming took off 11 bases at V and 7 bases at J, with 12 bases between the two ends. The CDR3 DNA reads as TGTGCCGGTGGGAGTCTGAATTCACCCCTCCACTTT. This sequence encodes CAGGSLNSPLHF.

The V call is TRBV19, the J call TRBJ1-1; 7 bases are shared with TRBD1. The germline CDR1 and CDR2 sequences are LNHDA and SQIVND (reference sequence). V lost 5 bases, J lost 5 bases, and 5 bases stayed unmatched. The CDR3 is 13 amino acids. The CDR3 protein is CASSDRVWTEAFF. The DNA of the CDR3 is TGTGCCAGTAGTGACAGGGTCTGGACTGAAGCTTTCTTT. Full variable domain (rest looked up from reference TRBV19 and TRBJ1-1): DGGITQSPKYLFRKEGQNVTLSCEQNLNHDAMYWYRQDPGQGLRLIYYSQIVNDFQKGDIAEGYSVSREKKESFPLTVTSAQKNPTAFYLCASSDRVWTEAFFGQGTRLTVV.

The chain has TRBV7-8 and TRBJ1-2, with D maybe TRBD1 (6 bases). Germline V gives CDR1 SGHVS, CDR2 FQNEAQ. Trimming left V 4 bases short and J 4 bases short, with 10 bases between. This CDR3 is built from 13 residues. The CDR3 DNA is TGTGCCAGCAGCTCGGACAGCGGCTATGGCTACACCTTC. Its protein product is CASSSDSGYGYTF.

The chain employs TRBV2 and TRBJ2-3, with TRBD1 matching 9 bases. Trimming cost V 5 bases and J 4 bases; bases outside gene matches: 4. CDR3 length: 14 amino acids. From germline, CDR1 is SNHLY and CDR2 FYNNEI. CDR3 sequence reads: CASSRTGVADTQYF. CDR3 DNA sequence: TGTGCCAGCAGTCGGACAGGGGTCGCAGATACGCAGTATTTT. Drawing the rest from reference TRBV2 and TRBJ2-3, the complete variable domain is EPEVTQTPSHQVTQMGQEVILRCVPISNHLYFYWYRQILGQKVEFLVSFYNNEISEKSEIFDDQFSVERPDGSNFTLKIRSTKLEDSAMYFCASSRTGVADTQYFGPGTRLTVL.

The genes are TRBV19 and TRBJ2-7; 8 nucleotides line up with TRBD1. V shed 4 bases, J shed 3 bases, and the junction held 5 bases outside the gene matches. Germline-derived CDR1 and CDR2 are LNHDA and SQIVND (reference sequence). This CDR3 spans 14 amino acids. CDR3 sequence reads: CASSTPGGLYEQYF. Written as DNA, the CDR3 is TGTGCCAGTAGTACCCCAGGGGGCCTCTACGAGCAGTACTTC.

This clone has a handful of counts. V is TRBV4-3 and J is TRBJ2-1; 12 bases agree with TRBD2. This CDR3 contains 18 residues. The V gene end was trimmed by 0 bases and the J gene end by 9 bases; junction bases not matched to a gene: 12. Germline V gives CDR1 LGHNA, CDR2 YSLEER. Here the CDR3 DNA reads TGCGCCAGCAGCCAAGATCGGCTAGCGGGGGGGCCGAGTGGTGAGCAGTTCTTC. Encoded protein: CASSQDRLAGGPSGEQFF.

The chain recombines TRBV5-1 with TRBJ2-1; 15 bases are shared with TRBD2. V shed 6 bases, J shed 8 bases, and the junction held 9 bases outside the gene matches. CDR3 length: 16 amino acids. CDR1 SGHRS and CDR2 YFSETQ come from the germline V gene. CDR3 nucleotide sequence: TGCGCCAGCACCGCCGGGACTAGCGGGGGGATAGATGAGCAGTTCTTC. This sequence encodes CASTAGTSGGIDEQFF.

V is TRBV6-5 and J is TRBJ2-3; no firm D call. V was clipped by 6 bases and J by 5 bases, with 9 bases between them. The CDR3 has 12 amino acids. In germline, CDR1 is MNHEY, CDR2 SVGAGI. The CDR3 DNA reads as TGTGCCAGCAGCTTGACGGGAGATACGCAGTATTTT. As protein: CASSLTGDTQYF.

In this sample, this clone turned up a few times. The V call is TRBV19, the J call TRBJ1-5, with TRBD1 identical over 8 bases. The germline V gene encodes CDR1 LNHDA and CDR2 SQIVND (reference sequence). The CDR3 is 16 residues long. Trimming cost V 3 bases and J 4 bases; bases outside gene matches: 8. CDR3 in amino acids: CASSISGRGRNQPQHF. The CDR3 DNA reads TGTGCCAGTAGTATTTCAGGCAGGGGGCGTAATCAGCCCCAGCATTTT. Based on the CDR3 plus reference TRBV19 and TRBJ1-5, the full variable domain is DGGITQSPKYLFRKEGQNVTLSCEQNLNHDAMYWYRQDPGQGLRLIYYSQIVNDFQKGDIAEGYSVSREKKESFPLTVTSAQKNPTAFYLCASSISGRGRNQPQHFGDGTRLSIL.

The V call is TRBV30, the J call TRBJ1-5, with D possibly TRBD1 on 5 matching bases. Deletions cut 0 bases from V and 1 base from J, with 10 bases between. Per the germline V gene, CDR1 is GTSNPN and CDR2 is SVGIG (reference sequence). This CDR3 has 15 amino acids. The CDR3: CAWSVMGGSNQPQHF. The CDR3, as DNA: TGTGCCTGGAGTGTAATGGGGGGGAGCAATCAGCCCCAGCATTTT.

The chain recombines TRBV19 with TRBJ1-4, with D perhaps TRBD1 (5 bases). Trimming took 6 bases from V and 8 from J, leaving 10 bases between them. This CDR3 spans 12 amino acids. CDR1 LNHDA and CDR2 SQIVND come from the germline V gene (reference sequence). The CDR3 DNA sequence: TGTGCCAGTAGAAAGCAGGGCGAAAAACTGTTTTTT. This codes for CASRKQGEKLFF.

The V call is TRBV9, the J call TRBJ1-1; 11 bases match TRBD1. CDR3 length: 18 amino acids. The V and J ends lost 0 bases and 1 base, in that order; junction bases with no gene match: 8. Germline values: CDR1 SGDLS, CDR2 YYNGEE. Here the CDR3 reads CASSVGRTGGVANTEAFF. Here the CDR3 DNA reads TGTGCCAGCAGCGTAGGCAGGACAGGGGGCGTCGCGAACACTGAAGCTTTCTTT.

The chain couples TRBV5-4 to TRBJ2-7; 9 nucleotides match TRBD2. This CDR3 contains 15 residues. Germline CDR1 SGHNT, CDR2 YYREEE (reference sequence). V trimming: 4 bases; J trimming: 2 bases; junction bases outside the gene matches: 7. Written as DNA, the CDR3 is TGTGCCAGCAGCGAGAAACTAGCGGGTGCCTACGAGCAGTACTTC. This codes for CASSEKLAGAYEQYF.

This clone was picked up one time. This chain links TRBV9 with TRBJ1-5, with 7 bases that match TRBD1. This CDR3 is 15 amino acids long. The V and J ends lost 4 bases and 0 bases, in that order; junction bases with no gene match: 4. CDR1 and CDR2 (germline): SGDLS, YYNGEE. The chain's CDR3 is CASSPGGLSNQPQHF. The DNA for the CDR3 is TGTGCCAGCAGCCCAGGGGGACTTAGCAATCAGCCCCAGCATTTT.

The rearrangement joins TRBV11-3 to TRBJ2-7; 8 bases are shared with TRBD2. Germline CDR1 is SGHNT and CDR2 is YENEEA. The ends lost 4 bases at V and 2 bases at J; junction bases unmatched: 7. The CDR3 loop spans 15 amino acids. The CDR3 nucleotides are TGTGCCAGCAGCTCGGGAGGGGGGGGTACCTACGAGCAGTACTTC. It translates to CASSSGGGGTYEQYF.

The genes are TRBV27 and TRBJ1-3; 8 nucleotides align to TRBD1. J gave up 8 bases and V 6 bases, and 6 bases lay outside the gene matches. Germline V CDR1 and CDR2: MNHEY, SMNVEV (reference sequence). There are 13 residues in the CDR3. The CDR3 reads CASRDRVVDTIYF. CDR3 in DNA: TGTGCCAGCAGGGACAGGGTGGTGGACACCATATATTTT.

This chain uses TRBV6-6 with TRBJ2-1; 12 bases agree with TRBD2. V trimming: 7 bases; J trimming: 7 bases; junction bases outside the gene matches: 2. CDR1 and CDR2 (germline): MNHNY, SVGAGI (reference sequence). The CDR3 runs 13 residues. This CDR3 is CASTLAGGNEQFF. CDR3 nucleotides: TGTGCCAGCACCCTAGCGGGAGGGAATGAGCAGTTCTTC.

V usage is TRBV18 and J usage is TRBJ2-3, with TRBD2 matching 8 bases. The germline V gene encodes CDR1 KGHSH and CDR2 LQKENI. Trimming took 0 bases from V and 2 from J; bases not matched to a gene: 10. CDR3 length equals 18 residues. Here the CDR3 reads CASSPPSRRGGNTDTQYF. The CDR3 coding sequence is TGTGCCAGCTCACCACCGAGTCGGCGCGGGGGGAACACAGATACGCAGTATTTT.

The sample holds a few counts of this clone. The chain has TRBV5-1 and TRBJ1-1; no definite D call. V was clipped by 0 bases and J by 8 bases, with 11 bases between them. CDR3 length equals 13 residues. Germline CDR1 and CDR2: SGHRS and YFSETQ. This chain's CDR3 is CASSLGGSQEAFF. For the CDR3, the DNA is TGCGCCAGCAGCTTGGGCGGCAGCCAAGAAGCTTTCTTT.